The clone carrying this T cell receptor beta chain appeared once. The data belong to a study of blood T cell repertoires in COVID-19. TCRdb keeps only in-frame clones here, not all; method: immunoSEQ multiplex PCR. The sample lists about 200,000 clones; roughly 80% were seen once. The CDR3 consists of 13 residues. Trimming took 6 bases from V and 5 from J, leaving 13 bases between them. CDR1 and CDR2 (germline): MNHEY, SVGAGI. Sequencing input: peripheral blood. The V gene is TRBV6-5, the J gene TRBJ1-1, with a tentative D call TRBD1 (6 bases). The origin of this receptor is a woman aged 80 or older with acute or convalescent COVID-19. CDR3 amino acids: CASSIQGETEAFF. The CDR3 DNA follows: TGTGCCAGCAGCATACAGGGTGAAACTGAAGCTTTCTTT.